This T cell receptor beta chain was retrieved from a study of blood T cell repertoires in COVID-19. Here immunoSEQ multiplex PCR was the method, and the copy in TCRdb shows in-frame clones only, minus some. The table lists more than 95,000 clones, more than 80% of them singletons, with 7.5% to 10% in the top ten. The ends were cut back, 0 bases at V and 0 bases at J, with 8 bases in the middle. This CDR3 is 16 amino acids long. Germline CDR1 is LGHNA and CDR2 is YSLEER. The rearrangement links TRBV4-3 to TRBJ2-2, with D unclear. The receptor was derived from a woman aged 70-85 years with acute or convalescent COVID-19. The material sequenced was peripheral blood. In DNA form, the CDR3 reads TGCGCCAGCAGCCAAGATCCGGGTACGAACACCGGGGAGCTGTTTTTT. As protein: CASSQDPGTNTGELFF.